This entry lists 11 T cell receptor beta chains sequenced from one sample in a study of blood T cell repertoires in COVID-19. The protocol was immunoSEQ multiplex PCR, while the TCRdb copy is restricted to in-frame clones and leaves out a portion. The data show roughly 180,000 clones, with approximately 90% seen just once and 4% to 5% held by the top ten. The sequenced material came from peripheral blood. These receptor sequences come from a woman aged 25 to 39 with acute or convalescent COVID-19.

This rearrangement joins TRBV3-1 (or the pseudogene TRBV3-2) to TRBJ1-2, with TRBD1 matching 9 bases. The CDR3 has 13 residues. Germline CDR1 and CDR2: LGHDT and YNNKEL (reference sequence). V gave up 1 base and J gave up 6 bases; unmatched junction bases: 0. CDR3 nucleotide sequence: TGTGCCAGCAGCCAAGGACAGGGGGATGGCTACACCTTC. Its translation is CASSQGQGDGYTF.

The rearrangement links TRBV9 to TRBJ1-1; D unclear. CDR3 length: 11 amino acids. Trimming took off 4 bases at V and 10 bases at J, with 11 bases between the two ends. The germline V gene has CDR1 SGDLS and CDR2 YYNGEE. CDR3 in amino acids: CASSPQSGAFF. The DNA of the CDR3 is TGTGCCAGCAGCCCCCAATCCGGAGCTTTCTTT.

This chain joins TRBV28 and TRBJ2-5; TRBD1 might be the D (6 bases). In germline, CDR1 is MDHEN, CDR2 SYDVKM. This CDR3 is built from 13 residues. V was cut by 7 bases and J by 5 bases, with 14 bases left in between. CDR3 in DNA: TGTGCCAGCACGTTCAGGGGACGGGAGACCCAGTACTTC. This codes for CASTFRGRETQYF. The entire variable domain, with the rest obtained from reference TRBV28 and TRBJ2-5, is as follows: DVKVTQSSRYLVKRTGEKVFLECVQDMDHENMFWYRQDPGLGLRLIYFSYDVKMKEKGDIPEGYSVSREKKERFSLILESASTNQTSMYLCASTFRGRETQYFGPGTRLLVL.

The chain recombines TRBV24-1 with TRBJ2-5; 7 positions match TRBD1. Germline V gene data show CDR1 as KGHDR and CDR2 as SFDVKD. The CDR3 loop spans 15 amino acids. The trim removed 2 bases at V and 4 bases at J, leaving 6 bases unmatched. In DNA, the CDR3 is TGTGCCACCAGTGATTCACGACAGGGCGGAGAGACCCAGTACTTC. Translating gives CATSDSRQGGETQYF.

The CDR3: CASSSHRGTYGYTF. CDR3 nucleotides: TGTGCCAGCAGCTCCCACAGGGGAACGTATGGCTACACCTTC. V gene TRBV7-8 combines with J gene TRBJ1-2; 7 nucleotides align to TRBD1. The CDR3 spans 14 residues. Germline CDR1 reads SGHVS; CDR2 reads FQNEAQ. The V and J ends lost 4 bases and 5 bases, in that order; junction bases with no gene match: 7.

The chain employs TRBV3-1 (or the pseudogene TRBV3-2) and TRBJ2-7; D not resolved. Germline V gives CDR1 LGHDT, CDR2 YNNKEL (reference sequence). Trimming took 1 base from V and 4 from J, leaving 2 bases between them. This CDR3 region has 11 residues. The CDR3 bases are TGTGCCAGCAGCCAAGTATACGAGCAGTACTTC. Its translation: CASSQVYEQYF.

This clone was observed a handful of times. The chain uses TRBV3-1 (or the pseudogene TRBV3-2) and TRBJ2-7, with D uncertain. Trimming shortened V by 6 bases and J by 4 bases, and 7 bases separated the two germline ends. Germline loops: CDR1 LGHDT, CDR2 YNNKEL (reference sequence). The CDR3 is 11 residues long. The CDR3 nucleotides read TGTGCCAGCAGACTCGAGTACGAGCAGTACTTC. Protein: CASRLEYEQYF.

The chain is built from TRBV6-2 or TRBV6-3 and TRBJ1-1, with D unclear. CDR1 is MNHEY, CDR2 SVGEGT, per germline. V was shortened by 2 bases and J by 7 bases, with 20 bases between the two germline ends. This CDR3 region has 16 residues. In DNA form, the CDR3 reads TGTGCCAGCAGTTACCCTCTCCCCGCGGCGTATAATGAAGCTTTCTTT. This translates into CASSYPLPAAYNEAFF.

The chain's CDR3 is CASKDGPYYGYTF. The DNA of the CDR3 is TGTGCCAGCAAGGATGGGCCATACTATGGCTACACCTTC. V and J are TRBV2 and TRBJ1-2; no firm D call. CDR1 is SNHLY and CDR2 is FYNNEI in the germline V gene. Trimming stripped 7 bases from V and 3 bases from J, with 12 bases between. This CDR3 comprises 13 residues. The full variable domain, rest sourced from reference TRBV2 and TRBJ1-2, is EPEVTQTPSHQVTQMGQEVILRCVPISNHLYFYWYRQILGQKVEFLVSFYNNEISEKSEIFDDQFSVERPDGSNFTLKIRSTKLEDSAMYFCASKDGPYYGYTFGSGTRLTVV.

The V gene is TRBV27, the J gene TRBJ2-1, with TRBD2 as a possible D gene (6 bases). V was trimmed by 5 bases and J by 5 bases, leaving 16 bases between them. The CDR3 is made up of 15 amino acids. Germline V lookup: CDR1 MNHEY, CDR2 SMNVEV (reference sequence). CDR3 sequence reads: CASSPWDSWNNEQFF. DNA of the CDR3: TGTGCCAGCAGTCCCTGGGACTCTTGGAACAATGAGCAGTTCTTC.

The V gene is TRBV29-1, the J gene TRBJ2-3; D is unclear. The CDR3 covers 10 residues. V was clipped by 6 bases and J by 7 bases, with 8 bases between them. Germline CDR1 is SQVTM and CDR2 is ANQGSEA. DNA for the CDR3: TGCAGCGTAGCGAGGAATACGCAGTATTTT. Translating it yields CSVARNTQYF.